The clone carrying this TCR beta chain appeared many times. No antigen is known for it. This sample includes further DNA sequences coding for the same CDR3. The sample comes from a study of shared clonotypes between healthy human individuals. Study-wide points: Represented diversity (both genetic and exposure-history) was limited by the small number of donors.

V was clipped by 3 bases and J by 0 bases, with 12 bases between them. Germline V gives CDR1 KGHSH, CDR2 LQKENI. This CDR3 has 15 amino acids. The deep-level immunoSEQ assay was used. Every immunoSEQ plate was one replicate of a subset's evenly spread DNA. The data were produced by immunoSEQ multiplex PCR, yet TCRdb's version contains in-frame clones alone and is incomplete. The repertoire holds about half a million clones, with 75% to 80% as singletons. Approximately 91 million PBMCs supplied genomic DNA for unsorted samples. J is TRBJ2-7 and V is TRBV18; D unclear. The origin of this receptor is a middle-aged woman in good health. Some clones in this sample may be carry-over from other donors' samples. Input material: PBMCs. The CDR3 sequence: CASSPVRTVSYEQYF. DNA of the CDR3: TGTGCCAGCTCACCGGTAAGGACGGTCTCCTACGAGCAGTACTTC. The full variable domain, in which reference TRBV18 and TRBJ2-7 provide the parts outside the CDR3, is NAGVMQNPRHLVRRRGQEARLRCSPMKGHSHVYWYRQLPEEGLKFMVYLQKENIIDESGMPKERFSAEFPKEGPSILRIQQVVRGDSAAYFCASSPVRTVSYEQYFGPGTRLTVT.